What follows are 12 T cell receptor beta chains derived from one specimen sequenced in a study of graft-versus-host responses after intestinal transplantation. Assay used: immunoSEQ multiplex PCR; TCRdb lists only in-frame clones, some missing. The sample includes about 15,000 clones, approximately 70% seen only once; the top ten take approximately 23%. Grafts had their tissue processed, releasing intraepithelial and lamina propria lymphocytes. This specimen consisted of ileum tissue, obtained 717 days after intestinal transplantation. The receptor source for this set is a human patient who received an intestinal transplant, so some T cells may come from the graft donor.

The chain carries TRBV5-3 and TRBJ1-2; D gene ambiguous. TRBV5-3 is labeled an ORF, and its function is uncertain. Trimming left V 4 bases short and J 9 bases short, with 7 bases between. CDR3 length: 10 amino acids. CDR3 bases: TGTGCCAGAAGCCGAAGGAGCTACACCTTC. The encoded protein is CARSRRSYTF.

The CDR3 is CASSHRTSGGKETQYF. The DNA for the CDR3 is TGTGCCAGCAGTCACAGGACTAGCGGGGGGAAAGAGACCCAGTACTTC. The chain is built from TRBV7-3 and TRBJ2-5; 14 bases align to TRBD2. Germline assignment: CDR1 SGHTA and CDR2 FQGTGA. The junction had 6 bases not matched to a gene; V was cut back by 6 bases and J by 3 bases. There are 16 residues in the CDR3.

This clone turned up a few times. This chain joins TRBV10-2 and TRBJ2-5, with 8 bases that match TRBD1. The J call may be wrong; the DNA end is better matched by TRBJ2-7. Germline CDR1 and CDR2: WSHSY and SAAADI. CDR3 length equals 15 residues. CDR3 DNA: TGCGCCAGCTCCCACTCCGGGACAGGAACCGACGAGCAGTACTTC. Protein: CASSHSGTGTDEQYF.

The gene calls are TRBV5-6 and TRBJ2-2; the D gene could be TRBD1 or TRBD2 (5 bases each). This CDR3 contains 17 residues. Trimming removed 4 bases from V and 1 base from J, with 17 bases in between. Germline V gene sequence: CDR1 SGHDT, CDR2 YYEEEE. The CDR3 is CASSPNWGLGNTGELFF. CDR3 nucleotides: TGTGCCAGCAGCCCAAATTGGGGGTTGGGGAACACCGGGGAGCTGTTTTTT. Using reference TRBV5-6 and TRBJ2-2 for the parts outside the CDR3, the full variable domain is DAGVTQSPTHLIKTRGQQVTLRCSPKSGHDTVSWYQQALGQGPQFIFQYYEEEERQRGNFPDRFSGHQFPNYSSELNVNALLLGDSALYLCASSPNWGLGNTGELFFGEGSRLTVL.

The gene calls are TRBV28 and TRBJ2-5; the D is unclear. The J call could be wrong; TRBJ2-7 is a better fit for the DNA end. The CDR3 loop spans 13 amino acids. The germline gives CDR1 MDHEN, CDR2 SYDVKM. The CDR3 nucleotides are TGTGCCAGCAGTTTTTTGCAGTCCTACGAGCAGTACTTC. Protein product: CASSFLQSYEQYF.

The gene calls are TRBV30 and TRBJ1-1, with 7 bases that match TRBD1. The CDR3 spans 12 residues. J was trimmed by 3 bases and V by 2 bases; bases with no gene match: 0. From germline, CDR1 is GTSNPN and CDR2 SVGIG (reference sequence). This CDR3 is CAWSQGDTEAFF. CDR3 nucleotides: TGTGCCTGGAGTCAGGGGGACACTGAAGCTTTCTTT.

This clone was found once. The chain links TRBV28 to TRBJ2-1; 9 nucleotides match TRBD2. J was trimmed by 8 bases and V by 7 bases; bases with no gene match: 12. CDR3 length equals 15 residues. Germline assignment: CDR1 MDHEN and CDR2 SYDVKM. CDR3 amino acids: CASTRGSGSVDEQFF. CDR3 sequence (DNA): TGTGCCAGCACCCGGGGTAGCGGGAGCGTCGATGAGCAGTTCTTC. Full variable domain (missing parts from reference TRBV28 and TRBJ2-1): DVKVTQSSRYLVKRTGEKVFLECVQDMDHENMFWYRQDPGLGLRLIYFSYDVKMKEKGDIPEGYSVSREKKERFSLILESASTNQTSMYLCASTRGSGSVDEQFFGPGTRLTVL.

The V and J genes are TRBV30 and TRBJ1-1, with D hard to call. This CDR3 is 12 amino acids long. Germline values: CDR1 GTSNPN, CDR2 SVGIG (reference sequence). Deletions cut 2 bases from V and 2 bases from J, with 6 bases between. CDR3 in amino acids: CAWSRVNTEAFF. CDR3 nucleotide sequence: TGTGCCTGGAGTAGAGTCAACACTGAAGCTTTCTTT.

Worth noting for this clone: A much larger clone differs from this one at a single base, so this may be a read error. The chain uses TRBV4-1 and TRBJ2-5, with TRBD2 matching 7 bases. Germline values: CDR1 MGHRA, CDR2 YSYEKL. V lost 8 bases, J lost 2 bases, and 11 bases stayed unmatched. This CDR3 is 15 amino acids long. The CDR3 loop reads CASRPQRGGQETQYF. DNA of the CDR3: TGCGCCAGCCGCCCACAGCGGGGAGGACAAGAGACCCAGTACTTC.

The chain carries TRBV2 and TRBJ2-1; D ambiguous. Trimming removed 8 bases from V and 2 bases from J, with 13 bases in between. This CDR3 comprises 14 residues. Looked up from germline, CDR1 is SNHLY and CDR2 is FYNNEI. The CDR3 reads CASRPFGTYNEQFF. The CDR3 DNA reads TGTGCCAGCCGTCCATTTGGGACCTACAATGAGCAGTTCTTC.

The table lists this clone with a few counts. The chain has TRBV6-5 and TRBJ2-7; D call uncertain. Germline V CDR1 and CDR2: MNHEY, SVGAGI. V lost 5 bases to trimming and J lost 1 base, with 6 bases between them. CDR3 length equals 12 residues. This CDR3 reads CASSPGSYEQYF. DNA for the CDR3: TGTGCCAGCAGTCCCGGTTCCTACGAGCAGTACTTC.

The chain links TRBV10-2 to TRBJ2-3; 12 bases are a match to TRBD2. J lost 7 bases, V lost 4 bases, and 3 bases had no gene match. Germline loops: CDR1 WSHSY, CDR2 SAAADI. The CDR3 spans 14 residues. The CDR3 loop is CASSVLAGGNTQYF. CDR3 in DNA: TGCGCCAGCAGTGTTCTAGCGGGGGGGAATACGCAGTATTTT.